These 21 T cell receptor beta chains were sequenced from one sample in a study of response to subunit inactivated influenza vaccine. Using its own MiXCR run on the RT-PCR reads, TCRdb lists one record per CDR3 protein. Among 500,000 or so distinct CDR3 sequences, 15% to 20% were seen once, and the ten largest hold about 3%. The specimen was CD4+ T cells sorted from PBMCs, collected 23 to 25 months after vaccination. These receptors were collected from a man between 50 and 75 years old who received an inactivated influenza vaccine.

This chain links TRBV5-1 with TRBJ2-3; TRBD2 matches at 8 bases. The CDR3 sequence is 15 residues long. The germline gives CDR1 SGHRS, CDR2 YFSETQ. The V segment lost 0 bases and the J segment 4 bases; nucleotides outside the gene matches: 4. The CDR3 coding sequence is TGCGCCAGCAGCTTGGATCCCGGGAGGGCAGATACGCAGTATTTT. Its translation: CASSLDPGRADTQYF.

This clonotype has ten or more counts. The chain joins TRBV5-1 to TRBJ1-1; no firm D call. This CDR3 comprises 14 residues. CDR1 SGHRS and CDR2 YFSETQ come from the germline V gene. Trimming removed 4 bases at V and 2 bases at J, with 12 bases between. In nucleotides, the CDR3 is TGCGCCAGCAGCCTGCTCTCGGTTAACACTGAAGCTTTCTTT. Its translation is CASSLLSVNTEAFF.

This clonotype was counted at least ten times. The chain employs TRBV7-6 and TRBJ2-7; 10 positions agree with TRBD2. This CDR3 is built from 16 residues. V lost 4 bases and J lost 4; bases outside the gene matches: 10. CDR1 SGHVS and CDR2 FNYEAQ come from the germline V gene. Written as DNA, the CDR3 is TGTGCCAGCAGCTCTTCCCCGACTAGCGGGTATTACGAGCAGTACTTC. Translating it yields CASSSSPTSGYYEQYF. Together with reference TRBV7-6 and TRBJ2-7, the CDR3 gives the full variable domain: GAGVSQSPRYKVTKRGQDVALRCDPISGHVSLYWYRQALGQGPEFLTYFNYEAQQDKSGLPNDRFSAERPEGSISTLTIQRTEQRDSAMYRCASSSSPTSGYYEQYFGPGTRLTVT.

This clonotype was found a few times. This rearrangement joins TRBV4-2 to TRBJ2-1, with 16 positions matching TRBD2. With 4 bases clipped from V and 0 bases from J, the junction kept 3 bases outside the gene matches. The CDR3 runs 18 residues. CDR1 and CDR2 from the germline V gene are LGHNA and YNFKEQ. The DNA of the CDR3 is TGTGCCAGCAGCCCGGGACTAGCGGGGGGGCCCTCCTACAATGAGCAGTTCTTC. Translated, it gives CASSPGLAGGPSYNEQFF.

The table lists this clonotype with a few counts. This chain joins TRBV20-1 and TRBJ2-7; 8 nucleotides align to TRBD1. Unmatched junction bases numbered 8, after V lost 7 bases and J lost 3 bases. CDR1 and CDR2 from the germline V gene are DFQATT and SNEGSKA (reference sequence). This CDR3 contains 13 residues. The CDR3 reads CSVNQGAGYEQYF. CDR3 nucleotides: TGCAGTGTAAATCAGGGGGCAGGCTACGAGCAGTACTTC.

The rearrangement joins TRBV19 to TRBJ2-5; a possible D gene is TRBD2 (6 bases). From germline, CDR1 is LNHDA and CDR2 SQIVND (reference sequence). The CDR3 consists of 13 residues. Trimming stripped 4 bases from V and 2 bases from J, with 8 bases between. The chain's CDR3 is CASSTSGQETQYF. Here the CDR3 DNA reads TGTGCCAGTAGTACGAGCGGGCAAGAGACCCAGTACTTC.

This clonotype was seen a few times. The chain links TRBV4-3 to TRBJ2-3; D may be TRBD1 (6 bases). Trimming shortened V by 4 bases and J by 1 base, and 15 bases separated the two germline ends. CDR3 size: 16 residues. The germline CDR1 and CDR2 sequences are LGHNA and YSLEER. The CDR3, as DNA: TGCGCCAGCAGCCTCCAGGGGCTAGGGGGCACAGATACGCAGTATTTT. Translation: CASSLQGLGGTDTQYF.

This clonotype was detected ten times or more. The J gene is TRBJ2-1, the V gene TRBV29-1, with D tentatively TRBD2 (5 bases). Germline loops: CDR1 SQVTM, CDR2 ANQGSEA. This CDR3 is 13 amino acids long. The ends were cut back, 6 bases at V and 5 bases at J, with 14 bases in the middle. This CDR3 is CSVRESYDNEQFF. The CDR3 nucleotides read TGCAGCGTAAGGGAGTCCTACGACAATGAGCAGTTCTTC.

The rearrangement links TRBV19 to TRBJ1-6; possible D gene TRBD1, 6 bases. V was trimmed by 6 bases and J by 3 bases, leaving 15 bases between them. Per the germline V gene, CDR1 is LNHDA and CDR2 is SQIVND (reference sequence). The CDR3 is 16 residues long. CDR3 sequence: CASSYLRGSYNSPLHF. DNA for the CDR3: TGTGCCAGTAGCTACCTCAGGGGCAGCTATAATTCACCCCTCCACTTT.

The genes are TRBV28 and TRBJ2-3, with D perhaps matching TRBD2 (5 bases). Germline V lookup: CDR1 MDHEN, CDR2 SYDVKM. The length of the CDR3 is 15 residues. Trimming pared 3 bases from V and 4 bases from J, leaving 14 bases between. CDR3 residues: CASSFSLASPDTQYF. Written as DNA, the CDR3 is TGTGCCAGCAGTTTTAGTCTAGCATCCCCAGATACGCAGTATTTT. Variable domain in full (rest from reference TRBV28 and TRBJ2-3): DVKVTQSSRYLVKRTGEKVFLECVQDMDHENMFWYRQDPGLGLRLIYFSYDVKMKEKGDIPEGYSVSREKKERFSLILESASTNQTSMYLCASSFSLASPDTQYFGPGTRLTVL.

Many counts were recorded for this clonotype. The chain uses TRBV24-1 and TRBJ1-5, with 8 bases fitting TRBD1. The CDR3 totals 14 residues. CDR1 is KGHDR, CDR2 SFDVKD, per germline. The V segment lost 5 bases and the J segment 3 bases; nucleotides outside the gene matches: 2. The CDR3 DNA reads TGTGCCACCAGTGGGGACAGGTCCAATCAGCCCCAGCATTTT. It is translated as CATSGDRSNQPQHF.

The table lists this clonotype with a few counts. The genes are TRBV11-1 and TRBJ2-7; 8 bases are shared with TRBD2. V dropped 5 bases and J dropped 2; count of bases not matched to a gene: 8. This CDR3 has 15 amino acids. Germline-derived CDR1 and CDR2 are SGHAT and FQDESV (reference sequence). CDR3 loop: CASSKEIAGTYEQYF. The CDR3 bases are TGTGCCAGCAGCAAGGAGATAGCGGGGACCTACGAGCAGTACTTC.

This clonotype has just a few counts. The chain carries TRBV20-1 and TRBJ2-7, with a tentative D call TRBD2 (6 bases). Looked up from germline, CDR1 is DFQATT and CDR2 is SNEGSKA (reference sequence). The germline V and J ends were trimmed by 6 bases and 4 bases, with 19 bases remaining between them. The CDR3 is made up of 14 amino acids. The CDR3 coding sequence is TGCAGTGCCAAAACCGGGACTTACTTATACGAGCAGTACTTC. Protein product: CSAKTGTYLYEQYF.

This clonotype was observed at least ten times. V is TRBV25-1 and J is TRBJ2-1; 7 bases fit TRBD2. CDR3 length equals 14 residues. V shed 4 bases and J 4 bases; nucleotides not matched to a gene: 4. In germline, CDR1 is MGHDK, CDR2 SYGVNS. Here the CDR3 reads CASSGAGVYNEQFF. DNA for the CDR3: TGTGCCAGCAGTGGTGCGGGGGTATACAATGAGCAGTTCTTC.

This clonotype came up a few times. The chain combines TRBV4-2 with TRBJ2-4; 10 nucleotides match TRBD2. Per germline, CDR1 LGHNA and CDR2 YNFKEQ. This CDR3 contains 15 residues. V was clipped by 0 bases and J by 8 bases; unmatched bases: 4. The CDR3 region has the DNA TGTGCCAGCAGCCAAGATCGGCTAGCGGGGGACATTCAGTACTTC. Its protein product is CASSQDRLAGDIQYF.

The chain uses TRBV5-1 and TRBJ2-5; D gene unclear. CDR1 and CDR2 (germline): SGHRS, YFSETQ. The V end was cut by 0 bases, the J end by 3 bases, with 9 bases between. The CDR3 consists of 14 residues. CDR3 sequence reads: CASSLEGVKETQYF. As DNA, the CDR3 is TGCGCCAGCAGCTTGGAAGGAGTGAAAGAGACCCAGTACTTC.

CDR3 DNA: TGTGCCAGCAGCCAAGAATTGGGGTTACCCTACAATGAGCAGTTCTTC. This codes for CASSQELGLPYNEQFF. The chain combines TRBV14 with TRBJ2-1; D remains unclear. Germline CDR1 reads SGHDN; CDR2 reads FVKESK. Trimming took off 0 bases at V and 2 bases at J, with 11 bases between the two ends. The CDR3 is made up of 16 amino acids.

This clonotype has only one observation. This chain uses TRBV10-2 with TRBJ2-7, with TRBD1 identical over 8 bases. Germline V CDR1 and CDR2: WSHSY, SAAADI. This CDR3 spans 15 amino acids. J was trimmed by 3 bases and V by 5 bases; bases with no gene match: 9. CDR3 residues: CASSQGRDRLYEQYF. The CDR3 DNA sequence: TGCGCCAGCAGTCAAGGCCGGGACAGGCTCTACGAGCAGTACTTC.

This chain uses TRBV20-1 with TRBJ2-4; 7 bases fit TRBD1. Unmatched junction bases numbered 9, after V lost 4 bases and J lost 6 bases. Germline CDR1 DFQATT, CDR2 SNEGSKA (reference sequence). This CDR3 is built from 14 residues. The CDR3 protein is CSATRQGLRNIQYF. CDR3 nucleotide sequence: TGCAGTGCTACGCGACAGGGTCTGAGAAACATTCAGTACTTC.

In its sample, this clonotype was seen a few times. The chain recombines TRBV7-2 with TRBJ2-1, with 9 bases matching TRBD1. Germline V gene data show CDR1 as SGHTA and CDR2 as FQGNSA. This CDR3 is 15 amino acids long. V trimming: 1 base; J trimming: 7 bases; junction bases outside the gene matches: 5. The DNA of the CDR3 is TGTGCCAGCAGCTTAGTCGGGACAGGGAAAAATGAGCAGTTCTTC. This sequence encodes CASSLVGTGKNEQFF.

The CDR3 coding sequence is TGCGCCAGCAGCTTCGACAGGGAAGGCGAGCAGTACTTC. Translating gives CASSFDREGEQYF. The V gene is TRBV5-1, the J gene TRBJ2-7; TRBD1 matches 7 bases. CDR3 length equals 13 residues. Losses at the gene ends were 2 bases for V and 6 bases for J; bases not matched to a gene: 5. Germline CDR1 SGHRS, CDR2 YFSETQ.